Here is one T cell receptor (beta chain) with its context. Antigen unknown. The V gene lost 3 bases and the J gene lost 2 bases, with 11 bases spanning the gap. The CDR3 totals 14 residues. In germline, CDR1 is GTSNPN, CDR2 SVGIG (reference sequence). The data derive from a study of T cell responses to AZD1222 COVID-19 vaccine. Study results and caveats: Most donors were white British and more were female, and clonal diversity was possibly underestimated.

TCRdb's table, derived via immunoSEQ multiplex PCR, lists solely in-frame clones and lacks some. The table has approximately 150,000 clones, approximately 88% seen once. This specimen was peripheral blood, taken on day 0 of AZD1222 vaccination. The source of this sequence is an adult in good health. The chain has TRBV30 and TRBJ1-5, with TRBD1 as a possible D gene (6 bases). The CDR3 DNA reads TGTGCCTGGAGCACAAGACAGGGCAATCAGCCCCAGCATTTT. Amino acid sequence: CAWSTRQGNQPQHF.